One sample yielded the 19 T cell receptor beta chains listed below, sequenced in a study of shared clonotypes between healthy human individuals. Sequencing used immunoSEQ multiplex PCR; TCRdb keeps in-frame clones, though not all of them. The profile shows about 1.1 million clones, about 80% of them singletons. The sequencing input was memory CD4+ T cells from PBMCs. Specified subset: CD45RA-negative fraction. Receptors originate from a man aged 18 to 29 in good health. Some clones in this sample may be carry-over from other donors' samples.

This chain links TRBV14 with TRBJ1-2, with D uncertain. The CDR3 length is 13 residues. The ends were cut back, 5 bases at V and 2 bases at J, with 9 bases in the middle. CDR1 and CDR2 from the germline V gene are SGHDN and FVKESK. The DNA for the CDR3 is TGTGCCAGCAGCTATACATACAACTATGGCTACACCTTC. This translates into CASSYTYNYGYTF. Filled out from reference TRBV14 and TRBJ1-2, the complete variable domain reads EAGVTQFPSHSVIEKGQTVTLRCDPISGHDNLYWYRRVMGKEIKFLLHFVKESKQDESGMPNNRFLAERTGGTYSTLKVQPAELEDSGVYFCASSYTYNYGYTFGSGTRLTVV.

V and J are TRBV29-1 and TRBJ2-5, with 12 bases fitting TRBD2. The J call is uncertain, as TRBJ2-7 better fits the DNA end. This CDR3 has 14 residues. The germline gives CDR1 SQVTM, CDR2 ANQGSEA. The CDR3 nucleotides are TGCAGCGTCGTGACTAGCGGGAGCATCTACGAGCAGTACTTC. Protein product: CSVVTSGSIYEQYF.

The chain joins TRBV12-5 to TRBJ2-1; 8 positions agree with TRBD2. The CDR3 consists of 15 residues. CDR1 is LGHNT and CDR2 is FRNRAP in the germline V gene. V gave up 1 base and J gave up 5 bases; unmatched junction bases: 4. The CDR3 loop is CASGLAGGPHNEQFF. For the CDR3, the DNA is TGTGCTAGTGGTTTGGCGGGAGGGCCCCACAATGAGCAGTTCTTC.

The rearrangement joins TRBV5-6 to TRBJ2-4; 11 bases map to TRBD1. In germline, CDR1 is SGHDT, CDR2 YYEEEE. This CDR3 has 17 amino acids. Losses at the gene ends were 0 bases for V and 2 bases for J; bases not matched to a gene: 4. The CDR3 is CASSLVDRGPTKNIQYF. In DNA, the CDR3 is TGTGCCAGCAGCTTGGTGGACAGGGGGCCTACCAAAAACATTCAGTACTTC.

The gene calls are TRBV5-1 and TRBJ2-7, with D perhaps TRBD2 (7 bases). The CDR3 covers 14 residues. Deletions cut 6 bases from V and 4 bases from J, with 17 bases between. The germline CDR1 and CDR2 sequences are SGHRS and YFSETQ. The CDR3 DNA sequence: TGCGCCAGCACCCCCTCGGGGGGCGAGTACGAGCAGTACTTC. Its translation: CASTPSGGEYEQYF.

This clone has more than one count but fewer than ten. This chain uses TRBV7-2 with TRBJ1-2; the match to TRBD1 covers 8 bases. V dropped 3 bases and J dropped 4; count of bases not matched to a gene: 4. The length of the CDR3 is 14 residues. CDR1 is SGHTA, CDR2 FQGNSA, per germline. The CDR3 here is CASSFGQGTYGYTF. CDR3 in DNA: TGTGCCAGCAGCTTCGGACAGGGTACCTATGGCTACACCTTC.

The V call is TRBV11-2, the J call TRBJ2-7; 10 bases agree with TRBD1. The CDR3 length is 17 residues. After removal of 5 bases from V and 1 base from J, the junction contained 11 bases not matched to a gene. From germline, CDR1 is SGHAT and CDR2 FQNNGV. CDR3 residues: CASSKVSGTGVSYEQYF. The CDR3 DNA reads TGTGCCAGCAGCAAAGTCTCTGGGACAGGGGTTTCCTACGAGCAGTACTTC.

This clone occurred a few times. The rearrangement joins TRBV4-1 to TRBJ2-1; no clear D gene. V was clipped by 0 bases and J by 11 bases, with 5 bases between them. The CDR3 has 11 amino acids. Germline assignment: CDR1 MGHRA and CDR2 YSYEKL. CDR3 in DNA: TGCGCCAGCAGCCAAGATACACAGCAGTTCTTC. Translation gives CASSQDTQQFF.

The chain links TRBV7-3 to TRBJ2-2; tentative D call: TRBD2 (6 bases). V lost 2 bases and J 5 bases, leaving 15 bases between the germline ends. There are 16 residues in the CDR3. The V gene's germline CDR1 is SGHTA and CDR2 FQGTGA. DNA of the CDR3: TGTGCCAGCAGCTTAGGTGGAGGGAGGCTAACCGGGGAGCTGTTTTTT. This encodes CASSLGGGRLTGELFF. The complete variable domain, with remaining parts taken from reference TRBV7-3 and TRBJ2-2, reads GAGVSQTPSNKVTEKGKYVELRCDPISGHTALYWYRQSLGQGPEFLIYFQGTGAADDSGLPNDRFFAVRPEGSVSTLKIQRTERGDSAVYLCASSLGGGRLTGELFFGEGSRLTVL.

The chain couples TRBV9 to TRBJ1-1; D is unclear. This CDR3 has 14 residues. The germline V gene has CDR1 SGDLS and CDR2 YYNGEE. V was pared by 3 bases and J by 3 bases, with 12 bases between. The CDR3 reads CASSAPDGYTEAFF. Here the CDR3 DNA reads TGTGCCAGCAGCGCCCCGGACGGGTACACTGAAGCTTTCTTT.

The chain couples TRBV5-4 to TRBJ2-3; 8 nucleotides agree with TRBD2. With V trimmed by 2 bases and J by 4 bases, 9 bases remained unmatched. This CDR3 is built from 16 residues. In germline, CDR1 is SGHNT, CDR2 YYREEE (reference sequence). In DNA form, the CDR3 reads TGTGCCAGCAGCTTACCCTCCGGGAGGGGGGCAGATACGCAGTATTTT. As protein: CASSLPSGRGADTQYF.

The chain combines TRBV7-7 with TRBJ2-7, with TRBD1 matching over 9 bases. J was trimmed by 6 bases and V by 5 bases; bases with no gene match: 5. The CDR3 has 13 residues. The germline CDR1 and CDR2 sequences are SSHAT and FNYEAQ (reference sequence). This CDR3 reads CASSPTGGSEQYF. CDR3 bases: TGTGCCAGCAGCCCGACAGGGGGAAGCGAGCAGTACTTC.

This chain links TRBV7-9 with TRBJ2-7; D possibly corresponds to TRBD1 (5 bases). The CDR3 runs to 12 residues. Deletions cut 10 bases from V and 3 bases from J, with 13 bases between. Germline V gene data show CDR1 as SEHNR and CDR2 as FQNEAQ (reference sequence). CDR3 sequence: CATQAINYEQYF. CDR3 nucleotides: TGTGCCACACAGGCTATTAACTACGAGCAGTACTTC.

The chain is built from TRBV5-1 and TRBJ2-2; D ambiguous. Per germline, CDR1 SGHRS and CDR2 YFSETQ. The CDR3 runs to 14 residues. The V end was cut by 0 bases, the J end by 7 bases, with 10 bases between. The CDR3 spells CASSLAGRFGELFF. The DNA for the CDR3 is TGCGCCAGCAGCTTGGCCGGGCGATTCGGGGAGCTGTTTTTT.

The genes are TRBV6-1 and TRBJ2-7; TRBD1 is a possible D gene (7 bases). Trimming cost V 5 bases and J 2 bases, with 16 bases left between them. The CDR3 contains 15 residues. Germline CDR1 is MNHNS and CDR2 is SASEGT. The CDR3 loop reads CASSNGGDRAYEQYF. The CDR3 nucleotides read TGTGCCAGCAGTAACGGGGGAGACAGGGCCTACGAGCAGTACTTC.

This sequence joins TRBV21-1 and TRBJ1-4. TRBV21-1 represents a pseudogene. The CDR3 contains 16 residues. CDR3 sequence reads: CASSKWGRRINEKLFF. The CDR3 DNA reads TGTGCCAGCAGCAAATGGGGGAGGCGTATTAATGAAAAACTGTTTTTT.

The chain couples TRBV5-5 to TRBJ1-3, with no clear D. The CDR3 totals 14 residues. Germline V gene sequence: CDR1 SGHKS, CDR2 YYEKEE (reference sequence). Trimming stripped 5 bases from V and 0 bases from J, with 9 bases between. CDR3 amino acids: CASRNTFSGNTIYF. The CDR3, as DNA: TGTGCCAGCAGGAATACTTTCTCTGGAAACACCATATATTTT. Looking up the rest from reference TRBV5-5 and TRBJ1-3 gives the full variable domain: DAGVTQSPTHLIKTRGQQVTLRCSPISGHKSVSWYQQVLGQGPQFIFQYYEKEERGRGNFPDRFSARQFPNYSSELNVNALLLGDSALYLCASRNTFSGNTIYFGEGSWLTVV.

The chain couples TRBV10-3 to TRBJ2-2; D is unclear. Germline assignment: CDR1 ENHRY and CDR2 SYGVKD. The CDR3 sequence is 14 residues long. V was trimmed by 6 bases and J by 4 bases, leaving 12 bases between them. This chain's CDR3 is CAISDPRITGELFF. In DNA, the CDR3 is TGTGCCATCAGCGACCCGCGAATCACCGGGGAGCTGTTTTTT.

J is TRBJ2-7 and V is TRBV28; the match to TRBD2 covers 10 bases. Germline V gene data show CDR1 as MDHEN and CDR2 as SYDVKM. J lost 5 bases, V lost 6 bases, and 7 bases had no gene match. The CDR3 runs 14 residues. The CDR3 DNA reads TGTGCCAGCAGAGGGCTAGCGGGAGAAGACGAGCAGTACTTC. Translated: CASRGLAGEDEQYF.